This T cell receptor (beta chain) was sequenced for a study of T cell changes during pregnancy in multiple sclerosis. TCRdb keeps only in-frame clones here, not all; method: immunoSEQ multiplex PCR. Among some 70,000 clones listed, around 92% were seen once. This CDR3 has 16 residues. V lost 2 bases and J lost 6, with 16 bases in between. In germline, CDR1 is MNHEY, CDR2 SVGAGI. The chain has TRBV6-5 and TRBJ2-2; TRBD1 is a possible D gene (5 bases). The source was CD8+ T cells from peripheral blood mononuclear cells, collected in the third trimester of pregnancy. This sequence was found in a female donor in good health, enrolled as a control in a pregnancy study. The CDR3 coding sequence is TGTGCCAGCAGTTACGAGGCTATAGGGGTGGCCGGGGAGCTGTTTTTT. This gives the protein CASSYEAIGVAGELFF.